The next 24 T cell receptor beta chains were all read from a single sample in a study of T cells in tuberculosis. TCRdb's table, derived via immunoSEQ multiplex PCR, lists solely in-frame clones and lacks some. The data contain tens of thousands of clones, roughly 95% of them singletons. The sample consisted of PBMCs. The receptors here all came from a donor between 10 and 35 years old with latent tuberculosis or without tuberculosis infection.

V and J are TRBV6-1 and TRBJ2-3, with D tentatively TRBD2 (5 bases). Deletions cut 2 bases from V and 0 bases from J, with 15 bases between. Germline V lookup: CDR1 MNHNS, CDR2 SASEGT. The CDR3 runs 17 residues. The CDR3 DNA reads TGTGCCAGCAGTGAAAGGAGGCCAGGCTTTAGCACAGATACGCAGTATTTT. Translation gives CASSERRPGFSTDTQYF.

The CDR3 protein is CASSQSRGLLYGYTF. DNA of the CDR3: TGTGCCAGCAGCCAAAGCAGGGGGCTCTTATATGGCTACACCTTC. The chain is built from TRBV7-2 and TRBJ1-2; 8 positions agree with TRBD1. The V gene end was trimmed by 5 bases and the J gene end by 5 bases; junction bases not matched to a gene: 10. Germline lookup yields CDR1 SGHTA and CDR2 FQGNSA. This CDR3 has 15 residues. Full variable domain (remainder filled in from reference TRBV7-2 and TRBJ1-2): GAGVSQSPSNKVTEKGKDVELRCDPISGHTALYWYRQSLGQGLEFLIYFQGNSAPDKSGLPSDRFSAERTGGSVSTLTIQRTQQEDSAVYLCASSQSRGLLYGYTFGSGTRLTVV.

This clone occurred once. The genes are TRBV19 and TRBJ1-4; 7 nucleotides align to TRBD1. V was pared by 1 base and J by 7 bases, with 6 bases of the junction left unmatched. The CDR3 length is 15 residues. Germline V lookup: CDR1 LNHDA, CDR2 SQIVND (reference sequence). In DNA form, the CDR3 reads TGTGCCAGTAGTATAGTCCCAGGGGGGACTGAAAAACTGTTTTTT. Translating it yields CASSIVPGGTEKLFF.

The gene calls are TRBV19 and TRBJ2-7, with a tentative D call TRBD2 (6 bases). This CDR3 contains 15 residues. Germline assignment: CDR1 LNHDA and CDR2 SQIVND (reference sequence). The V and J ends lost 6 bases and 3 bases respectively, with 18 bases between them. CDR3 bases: TGTGCCAGTAGCGTCCTGGGGGGAACCAACTACGAGCAGTACTTC. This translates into CASSVLGGTNYEQYF. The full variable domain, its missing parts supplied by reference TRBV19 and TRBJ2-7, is DGGITQSPKYLFRKEGQNVTLSCEQNLNHDAMYWYRQDPGQGLRLIYYSQIVNDFQKGDIAEGYSVSREKKESFPLTVTSAQKNPTAFYLCASSVLGGTNYEQYFGPGTRLTVT.

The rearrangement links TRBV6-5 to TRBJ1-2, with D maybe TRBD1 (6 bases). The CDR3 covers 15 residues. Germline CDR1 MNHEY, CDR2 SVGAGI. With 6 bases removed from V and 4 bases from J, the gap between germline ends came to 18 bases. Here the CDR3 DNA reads TGTGCCAGCAGCCCTTATGGGGGGGGCTCCTATGGCTACACCTTC. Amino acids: CASSPYGGGSYGYTF.

CDR3 DNA: TGTGCCAGCAGTTTTCTAGCGGGAGGGCGCGGGCAGTACTTC. As protein: CASSFLAGGRGQYF. The genes are TRBV28 and TRBJ2-7; 12 nucleotides agree with TRBD2. With V trimmed by 3 bases and J by 9 bases, 6 bases remained unmatched. In germline, CDR1 is MDHEN, CDR2 SYDVKM. CDR3 length: 14 amino acids.

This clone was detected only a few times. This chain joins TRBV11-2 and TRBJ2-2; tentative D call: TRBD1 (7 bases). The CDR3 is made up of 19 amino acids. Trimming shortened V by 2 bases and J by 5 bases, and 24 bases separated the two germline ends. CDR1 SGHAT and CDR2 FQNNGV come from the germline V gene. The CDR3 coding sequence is TGTGCCAGCAGCTTACAACCCAGGGGGGACAGCATATCGACCGGGGAGCTGTTTTTT. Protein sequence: CASSLQPRGDSISTGELFF.

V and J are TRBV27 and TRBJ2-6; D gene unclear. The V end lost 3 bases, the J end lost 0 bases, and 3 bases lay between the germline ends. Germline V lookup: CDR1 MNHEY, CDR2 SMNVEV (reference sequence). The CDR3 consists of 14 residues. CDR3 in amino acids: CASSFSSGANVLTF. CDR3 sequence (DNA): TGTGCCAGCAGTTTCTCCTCTGGGGCCAACGTCCTGACTTTC.

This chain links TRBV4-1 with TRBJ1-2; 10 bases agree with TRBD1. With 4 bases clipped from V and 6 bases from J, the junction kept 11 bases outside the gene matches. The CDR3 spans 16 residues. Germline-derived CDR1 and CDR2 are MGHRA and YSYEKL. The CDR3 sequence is CASSLQPGQGWDGYTF. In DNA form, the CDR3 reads TGCGCCAGCAGCCTACAACCGGGACAGGGGTGGGATGGCTACACCTTC.

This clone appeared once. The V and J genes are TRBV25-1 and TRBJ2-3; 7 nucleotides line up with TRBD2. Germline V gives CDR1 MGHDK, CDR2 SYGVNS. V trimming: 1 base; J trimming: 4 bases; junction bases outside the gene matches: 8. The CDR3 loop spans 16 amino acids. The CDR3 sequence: CASSESKGGEADTQYF. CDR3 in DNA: TGTGCCAGCAGTGAATCTAAGGGAGGGGAGGCAGATACGCAGTATTTT.

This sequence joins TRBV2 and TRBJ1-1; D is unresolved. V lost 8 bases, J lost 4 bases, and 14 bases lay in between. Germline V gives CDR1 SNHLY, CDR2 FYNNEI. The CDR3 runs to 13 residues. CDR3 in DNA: TGTGCCAGCCGGGTCGACGAGGGCACTGAAGCTTTCTTT. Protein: CASRVDEGTEAFF.

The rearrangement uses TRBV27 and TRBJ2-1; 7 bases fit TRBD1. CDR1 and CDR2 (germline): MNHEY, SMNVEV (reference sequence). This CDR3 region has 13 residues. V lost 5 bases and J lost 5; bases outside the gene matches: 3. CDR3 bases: TGTGCCAGCAGTACAGGGGACGACAATGAGCAGTTCTTC. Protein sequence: CASSTGDDNEQFF.

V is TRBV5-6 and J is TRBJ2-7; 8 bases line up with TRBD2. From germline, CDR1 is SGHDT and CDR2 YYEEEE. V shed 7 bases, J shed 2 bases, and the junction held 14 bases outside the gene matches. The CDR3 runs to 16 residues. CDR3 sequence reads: CASVRGGRTATYEQYF. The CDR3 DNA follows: TGTGCCAGCGTCCGCGGGGGGAGGACGGCGACCTACGAGCAGTACTTC.

As DNA, the CDR3 is TGCGCCAGCAGCGTTGGAGGGGGCAATGATGGCTACACCTTC. Its translation is CASSVGGGNDGYTF. This chain connects TRBV5-1 to TRBJ1-2; 7 positions agree with TRBD1. V lost 4 bases and J lost 6; bases outside the gene matches: 9. From germline, CDR1 is SGHRS and CDR2 YFSETQ. The CDR3 is 14 amino acids.

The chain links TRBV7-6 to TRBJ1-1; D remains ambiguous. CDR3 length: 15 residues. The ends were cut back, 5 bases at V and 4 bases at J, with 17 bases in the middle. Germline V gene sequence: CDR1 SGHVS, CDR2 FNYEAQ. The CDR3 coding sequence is TGTGCCAGCAGCCCATACGAGGGCGGGAGCACTGAAGCTTTCTTT. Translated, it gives CASSPYEGGSTEAFF.

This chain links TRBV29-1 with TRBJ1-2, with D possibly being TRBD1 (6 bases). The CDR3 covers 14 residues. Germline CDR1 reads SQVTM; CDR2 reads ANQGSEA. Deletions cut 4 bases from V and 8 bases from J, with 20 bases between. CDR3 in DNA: TGCAGCGTTGTCACGAGACAGGCGACGCGGGGCTACACCTTC. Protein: CSVVTRQATRGYTF.

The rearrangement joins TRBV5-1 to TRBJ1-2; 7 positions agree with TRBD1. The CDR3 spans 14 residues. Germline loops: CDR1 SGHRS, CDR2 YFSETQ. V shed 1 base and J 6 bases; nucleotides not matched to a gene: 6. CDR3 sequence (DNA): TGCGCCAGCAGCTTGCTAGCAGGGGGGAATGGCTACACCTTC. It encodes CASSLLAGGNGYTF.

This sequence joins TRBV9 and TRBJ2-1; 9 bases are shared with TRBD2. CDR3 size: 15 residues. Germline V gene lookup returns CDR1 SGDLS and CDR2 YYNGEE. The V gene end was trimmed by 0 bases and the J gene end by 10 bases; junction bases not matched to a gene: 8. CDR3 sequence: CASSVGELAGSEQFF. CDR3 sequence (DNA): TGTGCCAGCAGCGTAGGTGAGCTAGCGGGGTCAGAGCAGTTCTTC.

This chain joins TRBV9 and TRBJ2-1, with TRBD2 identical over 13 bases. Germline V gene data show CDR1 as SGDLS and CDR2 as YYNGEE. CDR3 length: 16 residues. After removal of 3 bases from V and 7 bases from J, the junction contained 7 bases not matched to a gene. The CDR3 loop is CASSAEGLAGWNEQFF. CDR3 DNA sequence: TGTGCCAGCAGCGCCGAGGGACTAGCGGGATGGAATGAGCAGTTCTTC. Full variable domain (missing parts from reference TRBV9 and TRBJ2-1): DSGVTQTPKHLITATGQRVTLRCSPRSGDLSVYWYQQSLDQGLQFLIQYYNGEERAKGNILERFSAQQFPDLHSELNLSSLELGDSALYFCASSAEGLAGWNEQFFGPGTRLTVL.

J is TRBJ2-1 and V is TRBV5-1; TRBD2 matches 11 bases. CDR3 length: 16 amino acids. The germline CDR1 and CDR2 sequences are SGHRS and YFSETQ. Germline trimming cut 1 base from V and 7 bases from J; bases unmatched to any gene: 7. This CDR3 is CASSLSTSGGQNEQFF. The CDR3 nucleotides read TGCGCCAGCAGCTTGTCCACTAGCGGGGGCCAAAATGAGCAGTTCTTC.

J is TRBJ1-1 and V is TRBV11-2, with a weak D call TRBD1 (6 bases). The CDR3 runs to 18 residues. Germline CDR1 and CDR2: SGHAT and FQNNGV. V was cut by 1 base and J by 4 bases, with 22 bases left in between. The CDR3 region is CASSLGTVLPIEGTEAFF. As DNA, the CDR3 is TGTGCCAGCAGCTTAGGGACAGTACTACCGATTGAAGGCACTGAAGCTTTCTTT.

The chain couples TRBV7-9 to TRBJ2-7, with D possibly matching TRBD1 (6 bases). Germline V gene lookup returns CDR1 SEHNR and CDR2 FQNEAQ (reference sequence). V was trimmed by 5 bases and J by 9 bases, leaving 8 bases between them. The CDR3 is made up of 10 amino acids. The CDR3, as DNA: TGTGCCAGCAGCGGGGGCGTGCAGTACTTC. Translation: CASSGGVQYF.

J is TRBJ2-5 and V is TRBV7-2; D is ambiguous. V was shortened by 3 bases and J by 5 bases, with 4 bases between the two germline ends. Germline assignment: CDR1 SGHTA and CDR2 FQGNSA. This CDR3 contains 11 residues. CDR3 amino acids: CASSFGETQYF. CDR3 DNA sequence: TGTGCCAGCAGCTTCGGGGAGACCCAGTACTTC.

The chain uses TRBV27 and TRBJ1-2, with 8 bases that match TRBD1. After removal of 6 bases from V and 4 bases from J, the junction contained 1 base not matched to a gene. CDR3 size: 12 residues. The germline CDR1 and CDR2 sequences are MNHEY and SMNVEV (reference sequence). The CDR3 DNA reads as TGTGCCAGCAGGGGACAGGCCTATGGCTACACCTTC. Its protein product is CASRGQAYGYTF.